These 21 T cell receptor beta chains were sequenced from one sample in a study of shared clonotypes between healthy human individuals. Clones were sequenced by immunoSEQ multiplex PCR, and TCRdb holds only the in-frame ones, with some missing. The sample carries about 1,500,000 clones, 96% recorded once. Material: naive CD4+ T cells sorted from blood. Subset reported: CD45RA+ positively selected. Every receptor here comes from a man younger than 40 in good health.

V usage is TRBV6-6 and J usage is TRBJ2-7; 9 bases map to TRBD1. The CDR3 is made up of 14 amino acids. Germline V gene sequence: CDR1 MNHNY, CDR2 SVGAGI (reference sequence). J lost 6 bases, V lost 5 bases, and 8 bases had no gene match. The CDR3 sequence: CASSIRDRAPEQYF. CDR3 in DNA: TGTGCCAGCAGTATCCGGGACAGGGCCCCCGAGCAGTACTTC.

As for this clone: Different DNA sequences within this sample yield the same CDR3. DNA for the CDR3: TGTGCCAGCAGTCTCGGGAGTTTGGAGACCCAGTACTTC. Translating gives CASSLGSLETQYF. The chain combines TRBV25-1 with TRBJ2-5; perhaps TRBD2 as D (6 bases). The CDR3 covers 13 residues. With 5 bases removed from V and 5 bases from J, the gap between germline ends came to 12 bases. From germline, CDR1 is MGHDK and CDR2 SYGVNS. Looking up the rest from reference TRBV25-1 and TRBJ2-5 gives the full variable domain: EADIYQTPRYLVIGTGKKITLECSQTMGHDKMYWYQQDPGMELHLIHYSYGVNSTEKGDLSSESTVSRIRTEHFPLTLESARPSHTSQYLCASSLGSLETQYFGPGTRLLVL.

The chain carries TRBV7-8 and TRBJ2-7; D is unclear. The V gene's germline CDR1 is SGHVS and CDR2 FQNEAQ. The V end was cut by 5 bases, the J end by 3 bases, with 17 bases between. The CDR3 has 15 amino acids. CDR3 amino acids: CASSEMTHVLYEQYF. The CDR3 DNA follows: TGTGCCAGCAGCGAAATGACTCATGTGCTCTACGAGCAGTACTTC.

The V call is TRBV2, the J call TRBJ2-7; perhaps TRBD2 as D (6 bases). The germline CDR1 and CDR2 sequences are SNHLY and FYNNEI. Trimming left V 0 bases short and J 0 bases short, with 12 bases between. The CDR3 consists of 16 residues. CDR3 sequence (DNA): TGTGCCAGCAGTGAAGCAGGGACTCCGACCTCCTACGAGCAGTACTTC. This gives the protein CASSEAGTPTSYEQYF. The full variable domain, with the rest looked up from reference TRBV2 and TRBJ2-7, is EPEVTQTPSHQVTQMGQEVILRCVPISNHLYFYWYRQILGQKVEFLVSFYNNEISEKSEIFDDQFSVERPDGSNFTLKIRSTKLEDSAMYFCASSEAGTPTSYEQYFGPGTRLTVT.

This rearrangement joins TRBV5-1 to TRBJ2-1; 9 positions match TRBD1. This CDR3 has 14 residues. Per the germline V gene, CDR1 is SGHRS and CDR2 is YFSETQ. V shed 4 bases and J 3 bases; nucleotides not matched to a gene: 2. Here the CDR3 DNA reads TGCGCCAGCAGCACGGACAGGGGCTACAATGAGCAGTTCTTC. Translating gives CASSTDRGYNEQFF.

V usage is TRBV21-1 and J usage is TRBJ1-5. TRBV21-1 represents a pseudogene. CDR3 length equals 18 residues. The CDR3 DNA follows: TGTGCCAGCAGCACTTCGAGCCGGGTTACGGGGAGCAATCAGCCCCAGCATTTT. Protein: CASSTSSRVTGSNQPQHF.

The chain links TRBV5-1 to TRBJ1-1, with D hard to call. Trimming left V 2 bases short and J 4 bases short, with 9 bases between. The CDR3 is 13 amino acids. CDR1 is SGHRS, CDR2 YFSETQ, per germline. The CDR3 is CASSFRAITEAFF. CDR3 DNA sequence: TGCGCCAGCAGCTTCCGGGCGATCACTGAAGCTTTCTTT.

This rearrangement joins TRBV6-5 to TRBJ1-5; 7 bases align to TRBD1. The CDR3 has 15 residues. The V and J ends lost 5 bases and 3 bases, in that order; junction bases with no gene match: 7. The germline V gene encodes CDR1 MNHEY and CDR2 SVGAGI. The DNA of the CDR3 is TGTGCCAGCAGTGCCGACAGGGCGAACAATCAGCCCCAGCATTTT. Translated, it gives CASSADRANNQPQHF.

The chain carries TRBV7-2 and TRBJ2-2; no clear D. Germline CDR1 SGHTA, CDR2 FQGNSA. V lost 4 bases to trimming and J lost 4 bases, with 7 bases between them. This CDR3 comprises 13 residues. The CDR3 is CASSSSVTGELFF. CDR3 sequence (DNA): TGTGCCAGCAGCTCCTCCGTCACCGGGGAGCTGTTTTTT.

V is TRBV7-2 and J is TRBJ2-3; D is ambiguous. V was shortened by 6 bases and J by 1 base, with 5 bases between the two germline ends. The V gene's germline CDR1 is SGHTA and CDR2 FQGNSA. The CDR3 contains 12 residues. DNA of the CDR3: TGTGCCAGCAGGAGCCGCACAGATACGCAGTATTTT. Its protein is CASRSRTDTQYF.

The V and J genes are TRBV7-2 and TRBJ2-5; D is undetermined. The germline V gene encodes CDR1 SGHTA and CDR2 FQGNSA. The CDR3 has 14 residues. V lost 5 bases to trimming and J lost 7 bases, with 17 bases between them. For the CDR3, the DNA is TGTGCCAGCAGCCCCCTCCCTGGGGTCCGGACCCAGTACTTC. Encoded protein: CASSPLPGVRTQYF.

The chain has TRBV14 and TRBJ2-6, with D possibly being TRBD1 (6 bases). Trimming left V 1 base short and J 0 bases short, with 7 bases between. CDR1 SGHDN and CDR2 FVKESK come from the germline V gene. There are 16 residues in the CDR3. The CDR3 DNA is TGTGCCAGCAGCCAAGTAGGGGGCTCTGGGGCCAACGTCCTGACTTTC. Encoded protein: CASSQVGGSGANVLTF.

About this clone: In the same sample, other DNA sequences code for this CDR3. CDR3 sequence: CASRTSGSYEQYF. The CDR3 bases are TGTGCCAGCCGGACTAGCGGGAGTTACGAGCAGTACTTC. The V and J genes are TRBV28 and TRBJ2-7, with 13 nucleotides matching TRBD2. Losses at the gene ends were 8 bases for V and 4 bases for J; bases not matched to a gene: 2. The germline CDR1 and CDR2 sequences are MDHEN and SYDVKM. This CDR3 comprises 13 residues.

The rearrangement links TRBV2 to TRBJ2-5; D remains unclear. V lost 8 bases and J 5 bases, leaving 15 bases between the germline ends. Looked up from germline, CDR1 is SNHLY and CDR2 is FYNNEI. The CDR3 contains 13 residues. As DNA, the CDR3 is TGTGCCAGCCACACCACGGGTGGGGAGACCCAGTACTTC. This translates into CASHTTGGETQYF.

The V and J genes are TRBV2 and TRBJ2-7; the D gene is possibly TRBD1 (6 bases). The germline V gene has CDR1 SNHLY and CDR2 FYNNEI. The CDR3 has 13 amino acids. Trimming took 2 bases from V and 8 from J, leaving 13 bases between them. CDR3 DNA sequence: TGTGCCAGCAGTGAAAGTCTCCAGGGGAAGCAGTACTTC. Its translation is CASSESLQGKQYF.

The rearrangement joins TRBV5-4 to TRBJ2-7; 10 nucleotides line up with TRBD2. V lost 1 base, J lost 2 bases, and 3 bases stayed unmatched. There are 15 residues in the CDR3. In germline, CDR1 is SGHNT, CDR2 YYREEE (reference sequence). This CDR3 reads CASSLRTSGPYEQYF. CDR3 DNA: TGTGCCAGCAGCTTGCGGACTAGCGGACCCTACGAGCAGTACTTC.

The CDR3 coding sequence is TGTGCCAGCAGATATACGGCCCTCGTGTACCAAGAGACCCAGTACTTC. Its protein is CASRYTALVYQETQYF. V usage is TRBV5-5 and J usage is TRBJ2-5; D not resolved. The CDR3 length is 16 residues. With 5 bases removed from V and 0 bases from J, the gap between germline ends came to 17 bases. Germline V gene lookup returns CDR1 SGHKS and CDR2 YYEKEE (reference sequence).

This sequence joins TRBV27 and TRBJ2-2, with a weak D call TRBD2 (6 bases). CDR1 and CDR2 (germline): MNHEY, SMNVEV (reference sequence). V was pared by 8 bases and J by 2 bases, with 21 bases between. The CDR3 covers 17 residues. CDR3 nucleotide sequence: TGTGCCAGCTCTCTCCTAGGGGTAGCGGAAAACACCGGGGAGCTGTTTTTT. This encodes CASSLLGVAENTGELFF.

This chain connects TRBV6-4 to TRBJ2-3; 12 positions agree with TRBD2. The CDR3 totals 16 residues. CDR1 and CDR2 from the germline V gene are MRHNA and SNTAGT. V shed 5 bases and J 2 bases; nucleotides not matched to a gene: 5. The DNA of the CDR3 is TGTGCCAGCAGTCGACTAGCGGGAGTCCTCACAGATACGCAGTATTTT. This sequence encodes CASSRLAGVLTDTQYF.

This clone was recorded a few times. At the DNA level, this CDR3 is encoded by other sequences in the same sample as well. V gene TRBV9 combines with J gene TRBJ2-7, with D perhaps matching TRBD1 (5 bases). Trimming took 2 bases from V and 0 from J, leaving 9 bases between them. Germline-derived CDR1 and CDR2 are SGDLS and YYNGEE. The CDR3 totals 14 residues. CDR3 region: CASSVDSSSYEQYF. The CDR3 nucleotides read TGTGCCAGCAGCGTCGACAGCAGCTCCTACGAGCAGTACTTC.

V is TRBV13 and J is TRBJ2-1; 7 bases line up with TRBD1. The CDR3 extends over 16 amino acids. Germline CDR1 is PRHDT and CDR2 is FYEKMQ (reference sequence). J gave up 3 bases and V 1 base, and 6 bases lay outside the gene matches. The CDR3 spells CASSLAGTAYYNEQFF. CDR3 in DNA: TGTGCCAGCAGCTTAGCCGGGACAGCGTACTACAATGAGCAGTTCTTC.